What follows are 18 T cell receptor beta chains derived from one specimen sequenced in a study of blood T cells in healthy people across ages. For the second PCR, which ran for about 7 to 11 cycles, a sample-barcoded 5' primer and a J-beta primer mix were used. TCRdb called the 5' RACE reads again in MiXCR, with one record for every CDR3 protein. This table has approximately 1,700,000 distinct CDR3 sequences, about two fifths appearing once. The sample consisted of blood. The receptors were gathered from a human donor in good health.

The chain joins TRBV10-3 to TRBJ1-5; 11 nucleotides align to TRBD1. Looked up from germline, CDR1 is ENHRY and CDR2 is SYGVKD. This CDR3 is built from 16 residues. Germline trimming cut 0 bases from V and 6 bases from J; bases unmatched to any gene: 4. The CDR3 spells CAISESGQGVGQPQHF. The CDR3 DNA follows: TGTGCCATCAGTGAGTCGGGACAGGGGGTCGGTCAGCCCCAGCATTTT.

The rearrangement uses TRBV14 and TRBJ2-1; D is unresolved. V gave up 1 base and J gave up 5 bases, with 18 bases separating them. CDR1 and CDR2 from the germline V gene are SGHDN and FVKESK. The CDR3 is 17 amino acids. The CDR3 DNA sequence: TGTGCCAGCAGCCAAGGTCCAGAACGATATACCCACAATGAGCAGTTCTTC. Amino acids: CASSQGPERYTHNEQFF.

The chain employs TRBV4-3 and TRBJ1-2; TRBD1 agrees at 9 bases. The CDR3 sequence is 15 residues long. Germline assignment: CDR1 LGHNA and CDR2 YSLEER. With V trimmed by 1 base and J by 4 bases, 4 bases remained unmatched. The CDR3 DNA follows: TGCGCCAGCAGCCAAGTTCGGGACAGGGCCTATGGCTACACCTTC. Translation gives CASSQVRDRAYGYTF.

The rearrangement joins TRBV2 to TRBJ1-5; 7 bases are shared with TRBD1. The CDR3 length is 15 residues. Germline CDR1 SNHLY, CDR2 FYNNEI. The V segment lost 6 bases and the J segment 4 bases; nucleotides outside the gene matches: 9. The CDR3 here is CASRLLGQHNQPQHF. The CDR3 coding sequence is TGTGCCAGCAGACTCCTGGGACAGCATAATCAGCCCCAGCATTTT. Full variable domain (missing parts from reference TRBV2 and TRBJ1-5): EPEVTQTPSHQVTQMGQEVILRCVPISNHLYFYWYRQILGQKVEFLVSFYNNEISEKSEIFDDQFSVERPDGSNFTLKIRSTKLEDSAMYFCASRLLGQHNQPQHFGDGTRLSIL.

This clonotype was counted a few times. The V gene is TRBV6-2 or TRBV6-3, the J gene TRBJ2-7; D not resolved. V lost 4 bases, J lost 5 bases, and 12 bases lay in between. The CDR3 extends over 13 amino acids. The germline CDR1 and CDR2 sequences are MNHEY and SVGEGT. As DNA, the CDR3 is TGTGCCAGCAGTTTTGGGGTAGGCGACGAGCAGTACTTC. The encoded protein is CASSFGVGDEQYF.

This clonotype was detected only a few times. A read error may account for a junction end that differs from germline. CDR3 in amino acids: CTSSQGVGGSTDTQYF. CDR3 nucleotide sequence: TGCACCAGCAGCCAGGGGGTGGGGGGTAGCACAGATACGCAGTATTTT. V gene TRBV4-3 combines with J gene TRBJ2-3, with D possibly matching TRBD1 (7 bases). Germline-derived CDR1 and CDR2 are LGHNA and YSLEER. This CDR3 is 16 amino acids long.

CDR3 nucleotides: TGTGCCAGCAGCCCAATGGGGACAGGGGACTTTGGCTACACCTTC. This codes for CASSPMGTGDFGYTF. The rearrangement uses TRBV7-2 and TRBJ1-2, with 10 bases fitting TRBD1. This CDR3 has 15 amino acids. The V gene end was trimmed by 5 bases and the J gene end by 7 bases; junction bases not matched to a gene: 10. Germline CDR1 and CDR2: SGHTA and FQGNSA.

The gene calls are TRBV2 and TRBJ1-4, with no clear D. CDR1 and CDR2 from the germline V gene are SNHLY and FYNNEI. CDR3 length equals 14 residues. V lost 8 bases to trimming and J lost 7 bases, with 17 bases between them. For the CDR3, the DNA is TGTGCCAGCCGTGGGGAGGGTGTTGGTGAAAAACTGTTTTTT. It specifies CASRGEGVGEKLFF. The full variable domain, with the rest looked up from reference TRBV2 and TRBJ1-4, is EPEVTQTPSHQVTQMGQEVILRCVPISNHLYFYWYRQILGQKVEFLVSFYNNEISEKSEIFDDQFSVERPDGSNFTLKIRSTKLEDSAMYFCASRGEGVGEKLFFGSGTQLSVL.

The J gene is TRBJ2-5, the V gene TRBV4-1, with D hard to call. CDR3 length: 15 amino acids. Germline V gives CDR1 MGHRA, CDR2 YSYEKL. Trimming removed 0 bases at V and 5 bases at J, with 13 bases between. CDR3 in DNA: TGCGCCAGCAGCCAAGAAGGCCCCCTTGGGGAGACCCAGTACTTC. This sequence encodes CASSQEGPLGETQYF.

This clonotype was recorded a few times. The genes are TRBV29-1 and TRBJ1-1, with D tentatively TRBD1 (5 bases). This CDR3 contains 15 residues. Germline assignment: CDR1 SQVTM and CDR2 ANQGSEA. Trimming left V 6 bases short and J 3 bases short, with 20 bases between. The CDR3 region is CSVASQGRGDTEAFF. DNA for the CDR3: TGCAGCGTCGCCTCCCAGGGAAGGGGAGACACTGAAGCTTTCTTT.

This clonotype was found a few times. The CDR3 is CASSPGTGETDTQYF. CDR3 in DNA: TGTGCCAGCTCACCCGGGACAGGGGAAACAGATACGCAGTATTTT. This chain uses TRBV18 with TRBJ2-3, with 10 bases matching TRBD1. V was pared by 3 bases and J by 3 bases, with 3 bases of the junction left unmatched. The CDR3 is 15 amino acids. Germline lookup yields CDR1 KGHSH and CDR2 LQKENI.

This clonotype showed up just a few times. The V call is TRBV7-2, the J call TRBJ2-7; no clear D. The CDR3 extends over 16 amino acids. The germline V and J ends were trimmed by 0 bases and 7 bases, with 19 bases remaining between them. CDR1 is SGHTA, CDR2 FQGNSA, per germline. CDR3 DNA: TGTGCCAGCAGCTTAGCTTTAGTAGAGGTTTTGTTTGAGCAGTACTTC. This translates into CASSLALVEVLFEQYF.

This clonotype was observed a handful of times. The chain is built from TRBV7-2 and TRBJ1-1; D unclear. V was clipped by 0 bases and J by 2 bases, with 7 bases between them. There are 14 residues in the CDR3. Germline V gene data show CDR1 as SGHTA and CDR2 as FQGNSA. Here the CDR3 DNA reads TGTGCCAGCAGCTTAGCTCTGACAAACACTGAAGCTTTCTTT. Amino acid sequence: CASSLALTNTEAFF.

The table lists this clonotype with a few counts. This chain connects TRBV4-2 to TRBJ1-2, with D unclear. CDR3 length equals 13 residues. V lost 1 base to trimming and J lost 4 bases, with 7 bases between them. Germline CDR1 reads LGHNA; CDR2 reads YNFKEQ. CDR3 DNA: TGTGCCAGCAGCCAAGTTCCAGGCTATGGCTACACCTTC. Translated, it gives CASSQVPGYGYTF.

The CDR3 DNA follows: TGCAGTGCTAAAAGACAGGGGATAGAGACCCAGTACTTC. It translates to CSAKRQGIETQYF. The chain carries TRBV20-1 and TRBJ2-5, with 8 bases identical to TRBD1. Germline V gene lookup returns CDR1 DFQATT and CDR2 SNEGSKA (reference sequence). There are 13 residues in the CDR3. After removal of 4 bases from V and 4 bases from J, the junction contained 5 bases not matched to a gene.

The chain combines TRBV5-1 with TRBJ1-1, with D possibly matching TRBD1 (6 bases). Germline lookup yields CDR1 SGHRS and CDR2 YFSETQ. The CDR3 loop spans 14 amino acids. Trimming left V 3 bases short and J 5 bases short, with 14 bases between. In nucleotides, the CDR3 is TGCGCCAGCAGCTCAGGGGATCGTAGGACTGAAGCTTTCTTT. Residues: CASSSGDRRTEAFF. Based on the CDR3 plus reference TRBV5-1 and TRBJ1-1, the full variable domain is KAGVTQTPRYLIKTRGQQVTLSCSPISGHRSVSWYQQTPGQGLQFLFEYFSETQRNKGNFPGRFSGRQFSNSRSEMNVSTLELGDSALYLCASSSGDRRTEAFFGQGTRLTVV.

This clonotype showed up just a few times. The chain joins TRBV25-1 to TRBJ2-1; possibly TRBD2 for D (5 bases). Trimming cost V 2 bases and J 4 bases, with 12 bases left between them. Germline V gene sequence: CDR1 MGHDK, CDR2 SYGVNS. The CDR3 contains 15 residues. The chain's CDR3 is CASSEAPRGYNEQFF. Here the CDR3 DNA reads TGTGCCAGCAGTGAAGCCCCCCGGGGTTACAATGAGCAGTTCTTC. The variable domain in full, with the rest retrieved from reference TRBV25-1 and TRBJ2-1, is EADIYQTPRYLVIGTGKKITLECSQTMGHDKMYWYQQDPGMELHLIHYSYGVNSTEKGDLSSESTVSRIRTEHFPLTLESARPSHTSQYLCASSEAPRGYNEQFFGPGTRLTVL.

This chain connects TRBV11-2 to TRBJ2-3; D not resolved. Trimming stripped 3 bases from V and 1 base from J, with 11 bases between. The CDR3 spans 15 residues. Germline CDR1 SGHAT, CDR2 FQNNGV. Here the CDR3 reads CASSFRQPRTDTQYF. CDR3 sequence (DNA): TGTGCCAGCAGCTTCAGGCAGCCCCGCACAGATACGCAGTATTTT. Full variable domain (remainder filled in from reference TRBV11-2 and TRBJ2-3): EAGVAQSPRYKIIEKRQSVAFWCNPISGHATLYWYQQILGQGPKLLIQFQNNGVVDDSQLPKDRFSAERLKGVDSTLKIQPAKLEDSAVYLCASSFRQPRTDTQYFGPGTRLTVL.